This T cell receptor beta chain was recovered during a study of a mutant IDH1 vaccine in newly diagnosed glioma. Study-level background: Vaccination started 4-6 weeks after radiotherapy alone, or with temozolomide cycles. The therapy given earlier, which was standard therapy, consisted of radiotherapy, temozolomide, or both, and most of the patients received both. Visit timing is recorded as week 35 for V12 and week 47 for V13.

Of note for this clone: Its antigen is undetermined. The junction does not match germline at one end; this may be a read error.

This sample's time point: week 35, safety follow-up. Every single dose of the vaccine, 300 ug of mutant IDH1 20-mer peptide, came with topical imiquimod. Eight vaccine doses were administered to patients at weeks 1, 3, 5, 7, 11, 15, 19 and 23. Libraries were prepared by immunoSEQ multiplex PCR; TCRdb keeps only in-frame clonotypes and omits some of them. Of some 70,000 clones in the sample, 80% to 85% were seen once. This CDR3 has 15 residues. Per the germline V gene, CDR1 is SEHNR and CDR2 is FQNEAQ (reference sequence). Sequencing was performed on PBMCs, taken from a glioma patient whose treatment included an IDH1 peptide vaccine. The chain links TRBV7-9 to TRBJ2-3; 7 nucleotides agree with TRBD2. The source of this sequence is a man between 18 and 35 years old with glioma. In DNA, the CDR3 is TGCGCCATCGGGCGGGGGAGCGTGAGCACAGATACGCAGTATTTT. Protein sequence: CAIGRGSVSTDTQYF.